This T cell receptor (beta chain) is drawn from a study of T cells in localized non-small cell lung cancer. Measured with immunoSEQ multiplex PCR; TCRdb has only the in-frame clones, and not every one. The sample records more than 30,000 clones, around 84% being singletons. J was trimmed by 3 bases and V by 4 bases; bases with no gene match: 9. This CDR3 has 15 residues. The V gene's germline CDR1 is SGDLS and CDR2 YYNGEE. The rearrangement uses TRBV9 and TRBJ2-7; TRBD1 matches at 8 bases. Sequencing was performed on peripheral blood, taken before any cancer treatment. This clonotype was obtained from a male donor aged 60 or over with stage III lung adenocarcinoma. CDR3 protein: CASSLAGTGHYEQYF. DNA of the CDR3: TGTGCCAGCAGCCTAGCCGGGACAGGACACTACGAGCAGTACTTC.